What follows is one TCR beta chain and its context. Its antigen is unknown. The CDR3 spans 14 residues. Per germline, CDR1 SEHNR and CDR2 FQNEAQ (reference sequence). The V end lost 1 base, the J end lost 1 base, and 7 bases lay between the germline ends. The sample originates from a study of neurological immune-mediated disorders. The cDNA was produced through 5'RACE with 10-nucleotide random UMIs. Sequencing of 15-18 subjects in each run yielded over 180 million TCR-beta sequences. From the 5' RACE reads, TCRdb called clonotypes with MiXCR, one entry per CDR3 protein. The sample shows 30,000 to 45,000 distinct CDR3 sequences, roughly 10% of them seen only once. Study observations and caveats: The greatest TCR clonal expansion appeared in HTLV-1-associated myelopathy and the smallest, falling below healthy controls, in multiple sclerosis. TCR-beta repertoires seemed private in all groups, with no expanded CDR3 amino acid sequences shared.

The sequence was collected from a woman between 25 and 40 years old with HTLV-1-associated myelopathy (HAM/TSP). This chain joins TRBV7-9 and TRBJ1-1; D is possibly TRBD1 (5 bases). The specimen sequenced was CD4+ T cells from blood. CDR3 protein: CASSLVQGNTEAFF. Here the CDR3 DNA reads TGTGCCAGCAGCTTAGTTCAGGGGAACACTGAAGCTTTCTTT.